A selection of T cell receptor beta chains follows, all from one sample in a study of blood T cell repertoires in COVID-19. Profiling relied on immunoSEQ multiplex PCR, and the TCRdb table lists in-frame clones only, not all of them. Of about 200,000 clones listed, roughly 90% are singletons. Sequenced material: peripheral blood. These receptors were taken from a man aged 50-59 years with COVID-19, enrolled during active disease. Both conserved end residues are part of each CDR3. Size is omitted from some rows. Given values are once, few, many or a class for expanded clones.

TRBJ1-2 | 18 | . | TRBV4-3 | CASSQDYGTGSSNYGYTF
TRBJ2-5 | 19 | once | TRBV5-3 | CARSLEQLTKEIRVKTQYF
TRBJ2-7 | 13 | . | TRBV2 | CARGGQSSYEQYF
TRBJ1-4 | 15 | few | TRBV13 | CASRPMGQGGEKLFF
TRBJ2-5 | 15 | . | TRBV7-9 | CASRALEGAKVAQYF
TRBJ1-1 | 15 | . | TRBV19 | CASTIGRLMNTEAFF
TRBJ1-5 | 15 | . | TRBV5-8 | CASSLYQGANQPQHF
TRBJ2-3 | 14 | . | TRBV27 | CASRPSRGRDTQYF
TRBJ1-3 | 13 | . | TRBV19 | CASSIDRENTIYF
TRBJ1-1 | 17 | once | TRBV7-3 | CASSLIPLGGVLTEAFF
TRBJ2-3 | 14 | . | TRBV3-1/TRBV3-2 | CASSQSGTTDTQYF
TRBJ2-7 | 14 | . | TRBV28 | CASSYRDRVDEQYF
TRBJ1-4 | 13 | . | TRBV29-1 | CSGKTGLGEKLFF
TRBJ2-1 | 15 | once | TRBV7-8 | CASSLRLASNGEQFF
TRBJ2-6 | 14 | . | TRBV7-9 | CASSLASGANVLTF
TRBJ1-4 | 15 | . | TRBV6-2/TRBV6-3 | CASSWDSQANEKLFF
TRBJ1-1 | 17 | . | TRBV27 | CASSLSGPSGLNTEAFF
TRBJ1-4 | 15 | . | TRBV6-2/TRBV6-3 | CASSSPSRGNEKLFF
TRBJ1-1 | 14 | few | TRBV4-2 | CASSHLNRNTEAFF
TRBJ2-5 | 13 | . | TRBV7-9 | CASSSRWSETQYF
TRBJ1-1 | 14 | once | TRBV2 | CATQGANQNTEAFF
TRBJ1-2 | 14 | . | TRBV18 | CASSPPGPRGGYTF
TRBJ2-2 | 13 | . | TRBV19 | CASSVTRAGELFF
TRBJ2-1 | 14 | . | TRBV10-3 | CAISEREDSNEQFF
TRBJ1-1 | 16 | . | TRBV30 | CAWSNPGQGLGTEAFF
TRBJ1-1 | 13 | . | TRBV7-9 | CASSLTETGGCFF
TRBJ1-5 | 11 | . | TRBV12-3/TRBV12-4 | CASSKAGPQHF
TRBJ1-1 | 13 | . | TRBV7-3 | CASSLPGQLEAFF
TRBJ2-5 | 17 | . | TRBV7-9 | CASSSRRVSGRQETQYF
TRBJ2-1 | 16 | . | TRBV11-2 | CASSSPGGTSGTGQFF
TRBJ1-1 | 16 | . | TRBV6-4 | CASSDPAGFVDAEAFF
TRBJ2-1 | 17 | once | TRBV4-2 | CASSQDLDYRSYNEQFF
TRBJ2-7 | 14 | . | TRBV11-3 | CASSLGHLGYEQYF
TRBJ1-2 | 14 | . | TRBV5-1 | CASSPGGAQKGYTF
TRBJ2-2 | 15 | . | TRBV29-1 | CSVGVAGGFPGELFF
TRBJ2-7 | 15 | once | TRBV6-2/TRBV6-3 | CASSYPGLAGYEQYF
TRBJ2-7 | 14 | . | TRBV2 | CASILGRGMNEQYF
TRBJ2-7 | 15 | . | TRBV24-1 | CATSGGTESSYEQYF
TRBJ2-7 | 15 | once | TRBV5-1 | CASSLTSGSSYEQYF
TRBJ2-1 | 13 | . | TRBV28 | CASSGGGAYEQFF
TRBJ1-2 | 16 | . | TRBV5-1 | CASRSPGQGAEYGYTF
TRBJ1-3 | 15 | . | TRBV9 | CASSPEVLSGNTIYF
TRBJ2-5 | 20 | . | TRBV21-1 | CASSKGGREGPSGAQETQYF
TRBJ1-4 | 13 | . | TRBV25-1 | CASSGQVVEKLFF
TRBJ1-5 | 15 | few | TRBV15 | CATSRDGTGLQPQHF
TRBJ2-5 | 16 | . | TRBV5-1 | CASSLRTGTRKETQYF
TRBJ1-2 | 14 | few | TRBV9 | CASSIGTGGIGYTF
TRBJ2-3 | 14 | many | TRBV7-9 | CASSLVSSTDTQYF
TRBJ2-2 | 16 | . | TRBV3-1/TRBV3-2 | CASSLRGQTNTGELFF
TRBJ2-1 | 16 | . | TRBV27 | CASSLLTSGIRNEQFF
TRBJ2-3 | 13 | . | TRBV6-5 | CASIAGVADTQYF
TRBJ2-7 | 15 | . | TRBV7-2 | CASSLASGKYYEQYF
TRBJ2-2 | 15 | . | TRBV28 | CASSPGLLNTGELFF